This T cell receptor beta chain was retrieved from a study of naive and memory T cell subsets. The library had UMIs added by 3' ligation of an oligonucleotide to TCR cDNA. RNA was extracted from 2 to 3 ml of whole blood of healthy adults. Unsorted total RNA, roughly 1 to 1,100 ng, was DNase treated before reverse transcription. This clonotype was counted at least ten times. The germline V and J ends were trimmed by 5 bases and 0 bases, with 10 bases remaining between them. Per germline, CDR1 MDHEN and CDR2 SYDVKM. CDR3 length: 15 amino acids. The SP2 primer and nested alpha and beta constant region primers amplified ligated cDNA in four rounds. TCRdb called the 5' RACE reads again in MiXCR, with one record for every CDR3 protein. The sample carries more than 45,000 distinct CDR3 sequences, around 5% recorded once.

The V and J genes are TRBV28 and TRBJ1-4, with D possibly matching TRBD1 (5 bases). This clonotype was obtained from a female donor in good health. CDR3 in amino acids: CASSPQGATNEKLFF. The CDR3 DNA is TGTGCCAGCAGTCCCCAGGGTGCAACTAATGAAAAACTGTTTTTT.